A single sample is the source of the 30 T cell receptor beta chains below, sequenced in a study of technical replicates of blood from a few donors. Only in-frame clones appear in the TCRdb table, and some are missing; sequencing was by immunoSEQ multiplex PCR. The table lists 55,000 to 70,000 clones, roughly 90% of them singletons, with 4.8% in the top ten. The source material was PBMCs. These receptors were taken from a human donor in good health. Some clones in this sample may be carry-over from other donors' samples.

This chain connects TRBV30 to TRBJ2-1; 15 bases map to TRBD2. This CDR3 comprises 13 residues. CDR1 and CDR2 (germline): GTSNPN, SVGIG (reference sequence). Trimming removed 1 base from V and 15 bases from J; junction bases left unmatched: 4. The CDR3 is CAWSEGLAGGPFF. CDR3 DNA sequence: TGTGCCTGGAGTGAGGGACTAGCGGGGGGTCCGTTCTTC.

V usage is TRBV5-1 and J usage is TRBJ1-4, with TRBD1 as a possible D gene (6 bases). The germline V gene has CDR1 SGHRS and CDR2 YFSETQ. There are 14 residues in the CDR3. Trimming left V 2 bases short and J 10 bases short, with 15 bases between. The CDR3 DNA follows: TGCGCCAGCAGCTTTTCTGGGGGCCTTGGAAAACTGTTTTTT. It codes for CASSFSGGLGKLFF.

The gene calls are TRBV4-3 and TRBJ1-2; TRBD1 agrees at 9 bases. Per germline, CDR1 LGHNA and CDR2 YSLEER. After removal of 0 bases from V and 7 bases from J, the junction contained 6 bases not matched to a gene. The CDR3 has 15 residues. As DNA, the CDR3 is TGCGCCAGCAGCCAAGATGGTACAGGGGGCAGTGGCTACACCTTC. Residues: CASSQDGTGGSGYTF.

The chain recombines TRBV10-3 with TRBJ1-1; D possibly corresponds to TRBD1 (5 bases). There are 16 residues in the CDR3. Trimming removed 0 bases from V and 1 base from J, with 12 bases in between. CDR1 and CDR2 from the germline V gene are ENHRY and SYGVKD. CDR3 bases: TGTGCCATCAGTGAGTCGCAGGGAGGTCCGAACACTGAAGCTTTCTTT. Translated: CAISESQGGPNTEAFF.

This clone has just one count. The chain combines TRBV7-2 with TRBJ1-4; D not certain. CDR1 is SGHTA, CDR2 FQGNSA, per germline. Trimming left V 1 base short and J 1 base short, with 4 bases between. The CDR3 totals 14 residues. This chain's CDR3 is CASSLGQTNEKLFF. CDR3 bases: TGTGCCAGCAGCTTAGGGCAAACTAATGAAAAACTGTTTTTT.

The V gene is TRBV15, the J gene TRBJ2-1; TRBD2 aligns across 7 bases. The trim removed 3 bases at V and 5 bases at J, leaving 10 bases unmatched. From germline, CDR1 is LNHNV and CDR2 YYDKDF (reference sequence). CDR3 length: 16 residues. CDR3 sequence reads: CATSSLGRGRNNEQFF. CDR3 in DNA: TGTGCCACCAGCAGCCTCGGGCGGGGGAGAAACAATGAGCAGTTCTTC.

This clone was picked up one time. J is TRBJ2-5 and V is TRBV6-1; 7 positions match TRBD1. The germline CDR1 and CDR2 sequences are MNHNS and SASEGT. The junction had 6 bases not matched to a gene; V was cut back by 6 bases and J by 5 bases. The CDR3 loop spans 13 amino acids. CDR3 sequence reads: CASSVQGWETQYF. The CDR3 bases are TGTGCCAGCAGCGTACAGGGGTGGGAGACCCAGTACTTC.

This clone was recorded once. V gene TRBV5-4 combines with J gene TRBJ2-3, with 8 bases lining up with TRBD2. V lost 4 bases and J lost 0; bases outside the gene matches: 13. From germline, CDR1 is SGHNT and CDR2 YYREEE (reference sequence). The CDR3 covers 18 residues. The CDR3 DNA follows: TGTGCCAGCAGCCGATTGGGAACGGCGGGGGGAAGCACAGATACGCAGTATTTT. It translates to CASSRLGTAGGSTDTQYF. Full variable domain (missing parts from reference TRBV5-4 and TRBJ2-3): ETGVTQSPTHLIKTRGQQVTLRCSSQSGHNTVSWYQQALGQGPQFIFQYYREEENGRGNFPPRFSGLQFPNYSSELNVNALELDDSALYLCASSRLGTAGGSTDTQYFGPGTRLTVL.

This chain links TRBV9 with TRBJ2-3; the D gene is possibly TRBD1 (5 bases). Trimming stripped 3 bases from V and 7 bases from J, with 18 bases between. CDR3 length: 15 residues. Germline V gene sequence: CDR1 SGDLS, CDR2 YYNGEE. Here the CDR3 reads CASSASNGATHTQYF. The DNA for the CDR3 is TGTGCCAGCAGCGCCTCAAATGGGGCTACACATACGCAGTATTTT. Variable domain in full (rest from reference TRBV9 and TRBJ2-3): DSGVTQTPKHLITATGQRVTLRCSPRSGDLSVYWYQQSLDQGLQFLIQYYNGEERAKGNILERFSAQQFPDLHSELNLSSLELGDSALYFCASSASNGATHTQYFGPGTRLTVL.

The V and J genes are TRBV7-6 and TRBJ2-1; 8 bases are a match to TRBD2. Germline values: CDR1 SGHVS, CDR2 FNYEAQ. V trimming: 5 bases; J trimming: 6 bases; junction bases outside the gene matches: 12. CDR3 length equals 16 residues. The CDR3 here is CASSPRGGSGFNEQFF. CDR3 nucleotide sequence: TGTGCCAGCAGCCCCCGGGGGGGTAGCGGATTCAATGAGCAGTTCTTC.

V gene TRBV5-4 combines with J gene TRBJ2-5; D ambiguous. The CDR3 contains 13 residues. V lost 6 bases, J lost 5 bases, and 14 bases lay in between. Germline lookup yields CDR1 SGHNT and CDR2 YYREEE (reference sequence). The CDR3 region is CASTPPSEETQYF. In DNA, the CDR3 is TGTGCCAGCACCCCGCCCAGCGAGGAGACCCAGTACTTC.

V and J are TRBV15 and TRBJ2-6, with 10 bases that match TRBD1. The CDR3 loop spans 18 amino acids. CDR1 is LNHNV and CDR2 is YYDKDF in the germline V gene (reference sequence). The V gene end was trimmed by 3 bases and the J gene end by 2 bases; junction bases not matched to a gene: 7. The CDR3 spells CATSRGTGQGAGANVLTF. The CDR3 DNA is TGTGCCACCAGCAGGGGGACCGGACAGGGGGCTGGGGCCAACGTCCTGACTTTC. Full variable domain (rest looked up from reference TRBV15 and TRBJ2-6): DAMVIQNPRYQVTQFGKPVTLSCSQTLNHNVMYWYQQKSSQAPKLLFHYYDKDFNNEADTPDNFQSRRPNTSFCFLDIRSPGLGDTAMYLCATSRGTGQGAGANVLTFGAGSRLTVL.

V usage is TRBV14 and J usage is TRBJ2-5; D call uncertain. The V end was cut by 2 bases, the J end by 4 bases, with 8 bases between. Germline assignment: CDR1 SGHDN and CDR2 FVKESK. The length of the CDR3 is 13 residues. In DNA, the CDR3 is TGTGCCAGCAGCCAACTACAGACAGAGACCCAGTACTTC. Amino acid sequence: CASSQLQTETQYF.

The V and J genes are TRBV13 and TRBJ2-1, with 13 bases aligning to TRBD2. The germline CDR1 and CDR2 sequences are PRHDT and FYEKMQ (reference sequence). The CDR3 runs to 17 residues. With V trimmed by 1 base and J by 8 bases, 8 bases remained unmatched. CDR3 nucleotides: TGTGCCAGCAGCTTAGTTCCCCGGACTAGCGGGAGACATGAGCAGTTCTTC. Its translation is CASSLVPRTSGRHEQFF.

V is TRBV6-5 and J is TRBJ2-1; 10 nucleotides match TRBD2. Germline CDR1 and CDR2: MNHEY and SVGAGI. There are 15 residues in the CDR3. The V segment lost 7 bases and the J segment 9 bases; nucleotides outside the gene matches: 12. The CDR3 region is CASMGVASGSPEQFF. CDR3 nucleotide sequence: TGTGCCAGCATGGGGGTTGCTAGCGGGAGTCCTGAGCAGTTCTTC.

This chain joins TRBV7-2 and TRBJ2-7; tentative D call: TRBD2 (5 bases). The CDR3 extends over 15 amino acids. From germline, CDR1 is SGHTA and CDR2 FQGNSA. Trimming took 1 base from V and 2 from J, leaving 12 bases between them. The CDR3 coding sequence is TGTGCCAGCAGCTTAGTGGCTAGCCGAGCCTACGAGCAGTACTTC. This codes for CASSLVASRAYEQYF.

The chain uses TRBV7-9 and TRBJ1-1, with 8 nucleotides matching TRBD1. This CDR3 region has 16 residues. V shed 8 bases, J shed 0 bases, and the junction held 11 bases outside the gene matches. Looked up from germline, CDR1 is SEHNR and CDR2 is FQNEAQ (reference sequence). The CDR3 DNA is TGTGCCAGCGAATTGGGGGACAGGACCATGAACACTGAAGCTTTCTTT. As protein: CASELGDRTMNTEAFF.

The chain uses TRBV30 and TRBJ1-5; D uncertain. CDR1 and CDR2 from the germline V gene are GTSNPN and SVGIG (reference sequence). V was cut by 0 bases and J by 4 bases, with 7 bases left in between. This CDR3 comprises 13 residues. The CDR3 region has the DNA TGTGCCTGGAGTGTACGCAGAAATCAGCCCCAGCATTTT. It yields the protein CAWSVRRNQPQHF.

As DNA, the CDR3 is TGTGCCTGGAGTGTATTGGGGGGTGATGGCTACACCTTC. This encodes CAWSVLGGDGYTF. The rearrangement joins TRBV30 to TRBJ1-2; tentatively, D is TRBD1 (5 bases). Trimming cost V 0 bases and J 6 bases, with 11 bases left between them. CDR1 and CDR2 from the germline V gene are GTSNPN and SVGIG (reference sequence). CDR3 length: 13 amino acids.

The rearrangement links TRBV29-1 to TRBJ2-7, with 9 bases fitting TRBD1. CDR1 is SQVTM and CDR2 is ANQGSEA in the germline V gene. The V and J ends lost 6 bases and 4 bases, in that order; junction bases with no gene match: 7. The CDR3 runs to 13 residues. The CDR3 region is CSVGTGFEYEQYF. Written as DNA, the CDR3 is TGCAGCGTGGGGACAGGGTTTGAGTACGAGCAGTACTTC.

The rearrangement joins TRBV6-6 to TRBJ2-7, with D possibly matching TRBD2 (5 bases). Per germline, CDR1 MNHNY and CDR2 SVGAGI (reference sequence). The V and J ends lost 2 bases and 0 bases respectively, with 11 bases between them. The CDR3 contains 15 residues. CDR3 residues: CASSYVREFSYEQYF. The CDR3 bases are TGTGCCAGCAGTTACGTACGGGAATTCTCCTACGAGCAGTACTTC.

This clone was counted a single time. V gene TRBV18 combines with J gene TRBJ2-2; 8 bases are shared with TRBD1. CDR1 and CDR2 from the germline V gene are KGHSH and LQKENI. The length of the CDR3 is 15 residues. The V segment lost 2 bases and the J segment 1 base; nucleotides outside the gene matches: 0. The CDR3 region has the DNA TGTGCCAGCTCACCAGGACAGGGGAACACCGGGGAGCTGTTTTTT. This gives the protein CASSPGQGNTGELFF.

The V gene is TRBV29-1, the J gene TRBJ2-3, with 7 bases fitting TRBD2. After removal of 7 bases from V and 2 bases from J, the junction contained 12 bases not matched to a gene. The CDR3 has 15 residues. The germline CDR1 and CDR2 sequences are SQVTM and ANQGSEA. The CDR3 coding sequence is TGCAGCGCTGGAAGGGAGGGAGGTTCCACAGATACGCAGTATTTT. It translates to CSAGREGGSTDTQYF.

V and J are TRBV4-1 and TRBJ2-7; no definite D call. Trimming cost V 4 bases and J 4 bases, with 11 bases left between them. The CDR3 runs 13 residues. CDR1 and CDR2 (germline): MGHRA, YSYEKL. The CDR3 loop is CASSPEHNYEQYF. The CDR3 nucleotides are TGCGCCAGCAGCCCTGAGCATAATTACGAGCAGTACTTC.

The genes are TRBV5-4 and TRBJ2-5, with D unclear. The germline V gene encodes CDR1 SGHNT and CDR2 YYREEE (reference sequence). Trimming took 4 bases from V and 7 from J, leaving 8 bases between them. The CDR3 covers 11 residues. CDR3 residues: CASSRLGTQYF. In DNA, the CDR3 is TGTGCCAGCAGCCGTCTCGGGACCCAGTACTTC.

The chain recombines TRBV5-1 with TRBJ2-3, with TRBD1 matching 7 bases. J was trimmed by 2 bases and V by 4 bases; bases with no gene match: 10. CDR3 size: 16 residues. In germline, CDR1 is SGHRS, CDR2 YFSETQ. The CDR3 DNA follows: TGCGCCAGCAGCCCCACGGGACAGTATGACACAGATACGCAGTATTTT. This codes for CASSPTGQYDTDTQYF.

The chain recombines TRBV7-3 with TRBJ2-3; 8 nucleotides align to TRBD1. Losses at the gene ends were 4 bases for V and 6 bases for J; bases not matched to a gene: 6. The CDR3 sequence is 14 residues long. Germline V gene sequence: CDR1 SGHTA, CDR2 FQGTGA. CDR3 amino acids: CASSSNRQGDTQYF. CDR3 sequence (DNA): TGTGCCAGCAGCTCCAATCGACAGGGGGATACGCAGTATTTT. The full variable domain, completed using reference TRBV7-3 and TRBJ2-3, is GAGVSQTPSNKVTEKGKYVELRCDPISGHTALYWYRQSLGQGPEFLIYFQGTGAADDSGLPNDRFFAVRPEGSVSTLKIQRTERGDSAVYLCASSSNRQGDTQYFGPGTRLTVL.

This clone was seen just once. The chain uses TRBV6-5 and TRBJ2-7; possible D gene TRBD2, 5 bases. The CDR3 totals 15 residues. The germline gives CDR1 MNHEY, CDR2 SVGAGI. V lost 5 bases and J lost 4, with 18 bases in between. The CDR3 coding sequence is TGTGCCAGCAGTCAGACGGGAAGTCCGACTTACGAGCAGTACTTC. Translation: CASSQTGSPTYEQYF.

CDR3 in amino acids: CASSTQQGSNEKLFF. CDR3 DNA sequence: TGTGCCAGCAGCACGCAGCAGGGATCTAATGAAAAACTGTTTTTT. V is TRBV5-4 and J is TRBJ1-4; maybe TRBD1 (5 bases). Germline CDR1 SGHNT, CDR2 YYREEE (reference sequence). The CDR3 length is 15 residues. Deletions cut 4 bases from V and 3 bases from J, with 13 bases between.

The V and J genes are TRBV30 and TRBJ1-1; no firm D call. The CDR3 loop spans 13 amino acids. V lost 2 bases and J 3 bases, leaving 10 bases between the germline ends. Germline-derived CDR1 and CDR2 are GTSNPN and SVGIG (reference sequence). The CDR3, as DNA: TGTGCCTGGAGTTTGAGGCCGGACACTGAAGCTTTCTTT. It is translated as CAWSLRPDTEAFF.